This TCR beta chain was observed in a study of shared clonotypes between healthy human individuals (dated by TCRdb to 2020 to 2021). Background for the entire study: The cohort included a few men and a couple of women between 18 and 49 years of age. For each donor, CD4 naive and CD4 memory were each run on three plates, CD8 naive on two plates, and CD8 memory on one plate. The study deeply sequenced blood TCR repertoires of several healthy adults to estimate repertoire size and the extent of clonotype sharing between individuals. Each donor's leukapheresis produced roughly between roughly 0.85 and 9.5 billion PBMCs. Different laboratories and diverse techniques were used to prepare libraries and sequence TCR repertoires, to increase sequencing depth and limit assay-specific biases.

On this clone: Which antigen it targets is not known. Within one base of it there is no much larger clone, and no base qualities were kept.

The donors were healthy, HIV-negative adults who had no recently reported acute infections or vaccinations. Only Caucasian adults living in Nashville, Tennessee, USA were represented among the donors. CD4+ T cells were enriched through magnetic negative selection, after which naive cells were positively selected on CD45RA and the remaining negative fraction served as the memory subset. Blood was obtained by leukapheresis, after which PBMCs were separated by Ficoll-Histopaque density gradient centrifugation and cryopreserved in liquid nitrogen vapor phase. Analytical flow cytometry was used to check the purity and quantity of every magnetically sorted T cell population. Genomic DNA was isolated from every sorted fraction and measured by UV absorbance on a Nanodrop 2000c. Results and caveats for the whole study, not just this receptor: The small number of donors limited the genetic and exposure-history diversity represented. Naive subsets generally had larger estimated clonotype richness than memory subsets. When several donors were compared, the shared fraction of clonotypes was around 5% for naive CD4, about 4% for naive CD8, 2.3% for memory CD4, and approximately 0.4% for memory CD8. Based on pairwise subsampling, the degree of clonotype sharing among donors was expected to be affected by sequencing depth. Incomplete sequencing was indicated by rarefaction of sorted-subset datasets, despite the large sequencing depth. Sampling was limited to blood, and TCR repertoires in tissue likely differ from TCR repertoires in blood. Clonotypes shared by all four sorted-subset donors showed higher generation probabilities than non-shared clonotypes.

Measured from the cysteine to the phenylalanine, the CDR3 is 16 residues long. CDR3 DNA only is kept here, 48 bases in frame from base 1. V is pruned by 5 bases and J by 4 bases, leaving 6 bases of the junction without a gene match. CDR1 and CDR2, looked up from the germline V gene (reference sequence), are LNHDA and SQIVND. Using the deep immunoSEQ assay, TCR CDR3 regions were amplified from genomic DNA by multiplex PCR. Genomic DNA extracted from each cell subset was distributed evenly over all wells of several immunoSEQ 96-well plates, and each plate served as one replicate. Each replicate PCR for sorted subsets received 150 to 250 ng genomic DNA, equal to tens of thousands of T cell genomes. The purified libraries were quantified using a Qubit 3.0 fluorometer, sized with a Bioanalyzer 2100, and then quantified again using the KAPA Library Quantification kit. Every immunoSEQ 96-well plate was sequenced on a separate single-read 150-cycle Illumina NextSeq 550 flow cell. On the authors' methods: Because only junctional sequences without quality scores were contained in the immunoSEQ output, filtering matching that applied to full-length reads could not be performed. To assign V/J genes and CDR3, sequences were annotated against IMGT germline references using PyIR, a Python wrapper for IgBLAST v1.9. Reads were removed for weak V/J assignments (E-value above 1e-6), missing CDR3, stop codons, out-of-frame junctions, or ambiguous translated residues. A V3J clonotype was defined by an identical inferred V gene, J gene, and CDR3 amino acid sequence. To compute the percentage overlap between repertoires, the number of shared unique clonotypes was divided by the size of the smaller repertoire. Repertoire richness was assessed with RTK rarefaction, the Chao1 estimator, and Recon v2.1 estimates of unobserved clonotypes. OLGA was used to compute generation probabilities for all TCRbeta clonotypes that the gDNA method yielded from a few donors. TCRdb took over this immuneACCESS table, retaining in-frame rearrangements with V and J assigned. Such tables are incomplete; in checked studies, under half of the missing clones stem from an unresolved V gene, and the remainder is unexplained. That table furnishes V, J and clone size, whereas the DNA furnished D and trimming. For this sample there are about 1 million clones; about 75% appear just once. The top ten hold over 1.3% of the sample.

The source of this sequence is a man aged 18 to 30 in good health. This chain joins TRBV19 to TRBJ2-2; 11 middle bases align to TRBD1. Input material: memory CD4+ T cells sorted from blood. What the cell subset or site label conveys for this sample: CD45RA-negative fraction. The CDR3 here reads CASSLGQGASTGELFF. The base sequence is TGTGCCAGTAGTCTAGGACAGGGGGCGAGCACCGGGGAGCTGTTTTTT.